This T cell receptor beta chain was obtained from a study of tumor-infiltrating lymphocytes in primary liver carcinoma. Study summary: Enrolled patients were male and female, aged 30 to 69 years. The study, taken as a whole, reports: Relative to blood, tumors carried a significantly larger fraction of the repertoire in their top 250 clones (p = 0.039). Lesser overlap characterized tumor-adjacent and tumor-blood pairs relative to tumor region pairs.

A constant-region primer primed TCR beta cDNA synthesis from roughly 500 ng of total RNA. Library construction for TCR beta comprised three nested multiplex PCR rounds performed with slightly modified ARM-PCR. Two initial PCR rounds of around 10 cycles each paired TRBV1-TRBV30 forward primers with a C-beta reverse primer. TCRdb processed the multiplex PCR reads anew with MiXCR; each CDR3 protein has one entry. Among 100,000 to 150,000 distinct CDR3 sequences listed, 64% were seen once. This clonotype was seen a single time. The antigen is unknown. From 20-30 mg of unsorted bulk tissue, DNA and RNA were co-extracted together. Viable tumor cells exceeded 80% in all tumor samples. The V and J ends lost 9 bases and 9 bases respectively, with 24 bases between them. Per the germline V gene, CDR1 is SGHAT and CDR2 is FQNNGV. The CDR3 loop spans 16 amino acids.

The sequence derives from a woman aged 60-70 years with primary liver carcinoma and hepatitis B virus infection. J is TRBJ1-6 and V is TRBV11-2; perhaps TRBD1 as D (6 bases). Sample: liver tumor tissue from sampling region 3. Subset given: tumor region T3, left-lateral pole. In DNA, the CDR3 is TGTGCCAGTAACACCCAACAGGGCGAAGGGATTTCACCCCTCCACTTT. It translates to CASNTQQGEGISPLHF.